Below, 5 T cell receptor beta chains from the same sample are listed, as sequenced in a study of OX40 agonist ivuxolimab in advanced cancers. TCRdb's copy holds only in-frame clones and misses some; the assay was immunoSEQ multiplex PCR. The profile shows about 83,000 clones, 65% to 85% of them singletons. Source: CD4+ or CD8+ T cells sorted from blood, taken in a trial of the OX40 agonist ivuxolimab. The source is an adult with an advanced solid tumor such as melanoma, head and neck, liver or kidney cancer.

This clone has just one count. The chain employs TRBV11-3 and TRBJ1-1; D remains unclear. CDR1 is SGHNT and CDR2 is YENEEA in the germline V gene. The CDR3 is 13 residues long. The V end lost 4 bases, the J end lost 1 base, and 7 bases lay between the germline ends. The CDR3 here is CASSSRRNTEAFF. As DNA, the CDR3 is TGTGCCAGCAGCTCTCGACGGAACACTGAAGCTTTCTTT. Full variable domain (outside the CDR3, taken from reference TRBV11-3 and TRBJ1-1): EAGVVQSPRYKIIEKKQPVAFWCNPISGHNTLYWYLQNLGQGPELLIRYENEEAVDDSQLPKDRFSAERLKGVDSTLKIQPAELGDSAVYLCASSSRRNTEAFFGQGTRLTVV.

V and J are TRBV7-2 and TRBJ1-6, with a weak D call TRBD1 (5 bases). Germline CDR1 SGHTA, CDR2 FQGNSA. Trimming left V 1 base short and J 0 bases short, with 10 bases between. CDR3 length equals 17 residues. In nucleotides, the CDR3 is TGTGCCAGCAGCTTAGGGGACCCCAGCTCCTATAATTCACCCCTCCACTTT. This encodes CASSLGDPSSYNSPLHF.

The chain carries TRBV7-2 and TRBJ2-5; D gene uncertain. The better agreement between TRBJ2-7 and the DNA end casts doubt on the J call. The CDR3 runs 13 residues. Germline loops: CDR1 SGHTA, CDR2 FQGNSA. The CDR3 protein is CASSLAGGYEQYF. The CDR3 DNA follows: TGTGCCAGCAGCTTAGCGGGCGGATACGAGCAGTACTTC.

The CDR3 region has the DNA TGTGCCAGCAGCTTAACCGGCGCCTACAATGAGCAGTTCTTC. Amino acid sequence: CASSLTGAYNEQFF. This rearrangement joins TRBV7-3 to TRBJ2-1, with no clear D. Trimming left V 0 bases short and J 2 bases short, with 5 bases between. The CDR3 loop spans 14 amino acids. Germline CDR1 SGHTA, CDR2 FQGTGA.

The rearrangement uses TRBV6-5 and TRBJ1-2, with no clear D. V was clipped by 4 bases and J by 4 bases, with 19 bases between them. The CDR3 spans 16 residues. The germline V gene encodes CDR1 MNHEY and CDR2 SVGAGI. The DNA for the CDR3 is TGTGCCAGCAGTTCCCTTGGTAGCGGCGGCACCTATGGCTACACCTTC. Translation gives CASSSLGSGGTYGYTF.